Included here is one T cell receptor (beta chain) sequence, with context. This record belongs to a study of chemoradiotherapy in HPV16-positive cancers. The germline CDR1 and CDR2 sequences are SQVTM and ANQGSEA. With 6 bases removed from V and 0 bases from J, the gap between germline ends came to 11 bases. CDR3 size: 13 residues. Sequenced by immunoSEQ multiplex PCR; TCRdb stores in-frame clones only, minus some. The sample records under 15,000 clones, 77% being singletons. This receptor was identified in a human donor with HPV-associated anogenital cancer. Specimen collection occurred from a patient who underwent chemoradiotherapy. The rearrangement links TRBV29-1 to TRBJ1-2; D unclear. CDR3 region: CSVARSSNYGYTF. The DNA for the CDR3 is TGCAGCGTCGCTCGGTCCTCTAACTATGGCTACACCTTC.